Shown below are 20 T cell receptor beta chains from a single sample sequenced in a study of OX40 agonist ivuxolimab in advanced cancers. Sequencing was performed with immunoSEQ multiplex PCR; in TCRdb, only in-frame clones are kept and a portion is missing. The table shows about 15,000 clones, with approximately 80% occurring only once. The sample consisted of CD4+ or CD8+ T cells sorted from blood, taken in a trial of the OX40 agonist ivuxolimab. The receptor set was obtained from an adult with an advanced solid tumor such as melanoma, head and neck, liver or kidney cancer.

This chain uses TRBV6-5 with TRBJ2-3, with D unclear. V gave up 6 bases and J gave up 6 bases, with 13 bases separating them. Germline lookup yields CDR1 MNHEY and CDR2 SVGAGI. The CDR3 extends over 13 amino acids. Here the CDR3 DNA reads TGTGCCAGCAGCGACCTTGGTCTGGATACGCAGTATTTT. Its translation is CASSDLGLDTQYF.

V and J are TRBV15 and TRBJ2-1; 11 bases are a match to TRBD2. The CDR3 spans 13 residues. The junction had 4 bases not matched to a gene; V was cut back by 11 bases and J by 4 bases. CDR1 is LNHNV and CDR2 is YYDKDF in the germline V gene (reference sequence). The DNA for the CDR3 is TGTGCCTCCGGGACTAGCGGTTACAATGAGCAGTTCTTC. Translation: CASGTSGYNEQFF.

This chain connects TRBV14 to TRBJ2-5, with 7 bases that match TRBD1. The end of the DNA fits TRBJ2-7 better, so the J call may be wrong. Looked up from germline, CDR1 is SGHDN and CDR2 is FVKESK. The CDR3 is 14 residues long. CDR3 residues: CASSQGQGPYEQYF. In DNA, the CDR3 is TGTGCCAGCAGCCAAGGACAGGGCCCCTACGAGCAGTACTTC.

The chain employs TRBV27 and TRBJ2-1; either TRBD1 or TRBD2 may fit D (5 bases each). The CDR3 loop spans 15 amino acids. From germline, CDR1 is MNHEY and CDR2 SMNVEV (reference sequence). The germline V and J ends were trimmed by 6 bases and 0 bases, with 12 bases remaining between them. CDR3 DNA sequence: TGTGCCAGCAGGACCGGGACGACCTCCTACAATGAGCAGTTCTTC. The encoded protein is CASRTGTTSYNEQFF.

The chain combines TRBV27 with TRBJ2-7, with D hard to call. Trimming pared 2 bases from V and 2 bases from J, leaving 13 bases between. This CDR3 is 15 amino acids long. Germline CDR1 reads MNHEY; CDR2 reads SMNVEV (reference sequence). The CDR3 loop is CASSLLGRQTYEQYF. The CDR3 region has the DNA TGTGCCAGCAGTTTACTCGGACGGCAAACCTACGAGCAGTACTTC.

This sequence joins TRBV30 and TRBJ2-3; the match to TRBD2 covers 10 bases. J gave up 5 bases and V 4 bases, and 9 bases lay outside the gene matches. The CDR3 is 15 residues long. Germline-derived CDR1 and CDR2 are GTSNPN and SVGIG (reference sequence). The CDR3 region has the DNA TGTGCCTGGACCTCTAGCGGGAGAGTGATAGATACGCAGTATTTT. Translating it yields CAWTSSGRVIDTQYF.

This clone has a single count. The V gene is TRBV7-3, the J gene TRBJ2-3; D is unclear. The CDR3 has 13 residues. V was trimmed by 1 base and J by 6 bases, leaving 8 bases between them. Germline V gives CDR1 SGHTA, CDR2 FQGTGA. The CDR3 DNA reads TGTGCCAGCAGCTTAATCGGATCGGATACGCAGTATTTT. Residues: CASSLIGSDTQYF.

This clone appeared a single time. The genes are TRBV10-3 and TRBJ2-1; 7 bases are a match to TRBD2. The CDR3 consists of 16 residues. V lost 3 bases, J lost 3 bases, and 8 bases stayed unmatched. From germline, CDR1 is ENHRY and CDR2 SYGVKD. For the CDR3, the DNA is TGTGCCATCAGTGAAGCTCGGGACTACTTCTACAATGAGCAGTTCTTC. This gives the protein CAISEARDYFYNEQFF.

The rearrangement joins TRBV15 to TRBJ2-1, with TRBD1 identical over 7 bases. This CDR3 contains 15 residues. V dropped 4 bases and J dropped 4; count of bases not matched to a gene: 7. Germline V gene sequence: CDR1 LNHNV, CDR2 YYDKDF (reference sequence). The CDR3 reads CATSKPGQSYNEQFF. DNA for the CDR3: TGTGCCACCAGCAAACCGGGACAGAGTTACAATGAGCAGTTCTTC.

This chain joins TRBV5-1 and TRBJ2-7; D gene uncertain. V gave up 0 bases and J gave up 3 bases, with 10 bases separating them. The CDR3 is 14 amino acids. CDR1 SGHRS and CDR2 YFSETQ come from the germline V gene. The CDR3 sequence: CASSLDWGSYEQYF. Written as DNA, the CDR3 is TGCGCCAGCAGCTTGGACTGGGGTAGCTACGAGCAGTACTTC.

The rearrangement uses TRBV13 and TRBJ2-1; 9 bases map to TRBD2. V was clipped by 0 bases and J by 0 bases; unmatched bases: 18. CDR1 is PRHDT, CDR2 FYEKMQ, per germline (reference sequence). CDR3 length: 22 residues. CDR3 residues: CASSLGRGRLAGQMSSYNEQFF. The CDR3 DNA reads as TGTGCCAGCAGCTTAGGGAGGGGGAGGCTAGCGGGGCAGATGAGCTCCTACAATGAGCAGTTCTTC. Looking up the rest from reference TRBV13 and TRBJ2-1 gives the full variable domain: AAGVIQSPRHLIKEKRETATLKCYPIPRHDTVYWYQQGPGQDPQFLISFYEKMQSDKGSIPDRFSAQQFSDYHSELNMSSLELGDSALYFCASSLGRGRLAGQMSSYNEQFFGPGTRLTVL.

This chain joins TRBV19 and TRBJ2-5, with a tentative D call TRBD1 (6 bases). The DNA end is more similar to TRBJ2-7, so the J call may be wrong. The CDR3 length is 13 residues. In germline, CDR1 is LNHDA, CDR2 SQIVND (reference sequence). CDR3 protein: CASSMGQNYEQYF. The CDR3, as DNA: TGTGCCAGCTCGATGGGACAAAACTACGAGCAGTACTTC.

The CDR3 DNA sequence: TGCGCCAGCAGCCAACAAAGGACTGGCTCCTACGAGCAGTACTTC. Its protein product is CASSQQRTGSYEQYF. The chain employs TRBV4-1 and TRBJ2-7, with D tentatively TRBD2 (5 bases). The CDR3 loop spans 15 amino acids. The V end lost 2 bases, the J end lost 0 bases, and 11 bases lay between the germline ends. CDR1 and CDR2 from the germline V gene are MGHRA and YSYEKL.

The rearrangement joins TRBV27 to TRBJ1-1, with 8 bases matching TRBD1. V lost 5 bases and J lost 3; bases outside the gene matches: 5. Germline V gene lookup returns CDR1 MNHEY and CDR2 SMNVEV (reference sequence). This CDR3 comprises 14 residues. The CDR3 reads CASSRQGPYTEAFF. The CDR3 DNA is TGTGCCAGCAGTCGACAGGGGCCGTACACTGAAGCTTTCTTT.

As for this clone: An end of the junction differs from the germline gene, which may be a read error. The rearrangement uses TRBV7-7 and TRBJ1-1, with D possibly matching TRBD1 (6 bases). The CDR3 is made up of 13 amino acids. Germline assignment: CDR1 SSHAT and CDR2 FNYEAQ (reference sequence). In nucleotides, the CDR3 is TGTGCTAGCAGCTCAGGGGTTGGCACTGAAGCTTTCTTT. It translates to CASSSGVGTEAFF.

The chain has TRBV23-1 and TRBJ2-6; D is ambiguous. TRBV23-1 counts as an open reading frame of uncertain function. The CDR3 length is 16 residues. The V end lost 3 bases, the J end lost 3 bases, and 12 bases lay between the germline ends. CDR3 nucleotides: TGCGCCAGCAGTCAGACACCTCCTAGTGGGGCCAACGTCCTGACTTTC. This translates into CASSQTPPSGANVLTF.

This chain uses TRBV9 with TRBJ2-3; D could derive from TRBD1 or TRBD2 (5 bases each). V dropped 0 bases and J dropped 6 bases, with 5 bases sitting between them. CDR1 and CDR2 (germline): SGDLS, YYNGEE. CDR3 length: 12 residues. Written as DNA, the CDR3 is TGTGCCAGCAGCGTAGGGGGGGATACGCAGTATTTT. Encoded protein: CASSVGGDTQYF. Using reference TRBV9 and TRBJ2-3 for the parts outside the CDR3, the full variable domain is DSGVTQTPKHLITATGQRVTLRCSPRSGDLSVYWYQQSLDQGLQFLIQYYNGEERAKGNILERFSAQQFPDLHSELNLSSLELGDSALYFCASSVGGDTQYFGPGTRLTVL.

The DNA of the CDR3 is TGTGCCAGCAGTTACCGGGACAGGGACTACGAGCAGTACTTC. This encodes CASSYRDRDYEQYF. The rearrangement uses TRBV27 and TRBJ2-7; 9 bases agree with TRBD1. Germline trimming cut 4 bases from V and 3 bases from J; bases unmatched to any gene: 4. The CDR3 has 14 residues. The V gene's germline CDR1 is MNHEY and CDR2 SMNVEV (reference sequence).

The V call is TRBV4-3, the J call TRBJ1-1; 7 bases are a match to TRBD1. Germline lookup yields CDR1 LGHNA and CDR2 YSLEER. V gave up 6 bases and J gave up 4 bases; unmatched junction bases: 11. This CDR3 region has 15 residues. CDR3: CASRFNRGTLTEAFF. The CDR3 DNA reads as TGCGCCAGCAGATTTAACAGGGGAACCCTCACTGAAGCTTTCTTT.

V is TRBV4-1 and J is TRBJ2-7; tentatively, D is TRBD1 (6 bases). There are 15 residues in the CDR3. V was cut by 4 bases and J by 4 bases, with 17 bases left in between. The germline V gene encodes CDR1 MGHRA and CDR2 YSYEKL. CDR3 in DNA: TGCGCCAGCAGCCGCATCAGGGGCAGGGATTACGAGCAGTACTTC. Residues: CASSRIRGRDYEQYF.